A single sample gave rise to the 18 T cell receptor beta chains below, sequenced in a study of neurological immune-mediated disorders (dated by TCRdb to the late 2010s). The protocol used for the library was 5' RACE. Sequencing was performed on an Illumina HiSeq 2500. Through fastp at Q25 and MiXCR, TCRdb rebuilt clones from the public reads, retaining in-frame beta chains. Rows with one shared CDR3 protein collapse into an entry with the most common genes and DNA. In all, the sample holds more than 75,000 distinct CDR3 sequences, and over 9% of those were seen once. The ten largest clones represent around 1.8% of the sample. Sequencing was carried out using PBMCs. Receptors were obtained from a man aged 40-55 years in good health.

This chain's CDR3 is CASSYSVGYNEQFF. The CDR3 nucleotides are TGTGCCAGCAGTTACTCGGTAGGGTACAATGAGCAGTTCTTC. The chain couples TRBV6-2 or TRBV6-3 to TRBJ2-1; D gene unclear. Per germline, CDR1 MNHEY and CDR2 SVGEGT. The CDR3 consists of 14 residues. Deletions cut 0 bases from V and 4 bases from J, with 7 bases between.

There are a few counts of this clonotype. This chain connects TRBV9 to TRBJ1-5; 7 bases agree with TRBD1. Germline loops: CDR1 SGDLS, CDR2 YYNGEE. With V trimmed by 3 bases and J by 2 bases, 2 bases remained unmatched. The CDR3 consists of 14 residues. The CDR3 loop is CASSGQGGNQPQHF. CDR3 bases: TGTGCCAGCAGCGGACAGGGTGGCAATCAGCCCCAGCATTTT.

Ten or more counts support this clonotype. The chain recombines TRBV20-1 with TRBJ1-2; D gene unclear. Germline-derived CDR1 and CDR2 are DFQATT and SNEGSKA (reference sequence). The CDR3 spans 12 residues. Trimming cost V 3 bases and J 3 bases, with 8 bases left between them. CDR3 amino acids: CSARLADYGYTF. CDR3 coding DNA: TGCAGTGCTAGGCTTGCTGACTATGGCTACACCTTC.

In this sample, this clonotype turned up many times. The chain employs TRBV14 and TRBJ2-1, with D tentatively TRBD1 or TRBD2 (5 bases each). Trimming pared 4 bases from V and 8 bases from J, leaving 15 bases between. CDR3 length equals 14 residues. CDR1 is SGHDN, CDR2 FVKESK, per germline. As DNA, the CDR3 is TGTGCCAGCAGCCGGGGGTCAGGTTGGGATGAGCAGTTCTTC. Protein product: CASSRGSGWDEQFF.

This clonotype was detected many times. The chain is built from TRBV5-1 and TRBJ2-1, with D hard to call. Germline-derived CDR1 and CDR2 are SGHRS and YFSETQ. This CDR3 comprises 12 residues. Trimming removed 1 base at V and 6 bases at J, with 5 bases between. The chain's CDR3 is CASSLSTNEQFF. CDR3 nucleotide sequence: TGCGCCAGCAGCTTGTCCACCAATGAGCAGTTCTTC.

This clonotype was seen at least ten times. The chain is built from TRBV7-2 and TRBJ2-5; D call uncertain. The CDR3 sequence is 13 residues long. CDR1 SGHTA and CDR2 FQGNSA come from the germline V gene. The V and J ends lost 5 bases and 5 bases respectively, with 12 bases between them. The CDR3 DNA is TGTGCCAGCAGCCGCGTAGCTCGGGAGACCCAGTACTTC. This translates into CASSRVARETQYF. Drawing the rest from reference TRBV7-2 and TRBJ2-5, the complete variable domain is GAGVSQSPSNKVTEKGKDVELRCDPISGHTALYWYRQSLGQGLEFLIYFQGNSAPDKSGLPSDRFSAERTGGSVSTLTIQRTQQEDSAVYLCASSRVARETQYFGPGTRLLVL.

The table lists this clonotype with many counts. The CDR3: CASSKDRVSYEQYF. The CDR3 region has the DNA TGTGCCAGCAGTAAAGACAGGGTTTCCTACGAGCAGTACTTC. The chain joins TRBV27 to TRBJ2-7, with 7 bases identical to TRBD1. Germline V gene data show CDR1 as MNHEY and CDR2 as SMNVEV (reference sequence). The junction had 5 bases not matched to a gene; V was cut back by 5 bases and J by 1 base. The CDR3 has 14 residues.

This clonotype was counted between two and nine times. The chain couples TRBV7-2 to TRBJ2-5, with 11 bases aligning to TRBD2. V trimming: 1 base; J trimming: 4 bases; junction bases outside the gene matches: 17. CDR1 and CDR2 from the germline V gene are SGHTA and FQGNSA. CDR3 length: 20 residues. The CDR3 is CASSLVAPTSGVGLRETQYF. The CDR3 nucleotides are TGTGCCAGCAGCTTAGTGGCCCCGACTAGCGGGGTTGGTTTGAGAGAGACCCAGTACTTC. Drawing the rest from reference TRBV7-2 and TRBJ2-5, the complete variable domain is GAGVSQSPSNKVTEKGKDVELRCDPISGHTALYWYRQSLGQGLEFLIYFQGNSAPDKSGLPSDRFSAERTGGSVSTLTIQRTQQEDSAVYLCASSLVAPTSGVGLRETQYFGPGTRLLVL.

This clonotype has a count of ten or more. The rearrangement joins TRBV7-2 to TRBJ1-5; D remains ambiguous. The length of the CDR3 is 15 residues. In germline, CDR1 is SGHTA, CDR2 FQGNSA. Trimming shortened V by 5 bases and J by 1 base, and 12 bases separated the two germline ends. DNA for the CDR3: TGTGCCAGCAGCCTCCGGGCCCTGAGCAATCAGCCCCAGCATTTT. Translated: CASSLRALSNQPQHF.

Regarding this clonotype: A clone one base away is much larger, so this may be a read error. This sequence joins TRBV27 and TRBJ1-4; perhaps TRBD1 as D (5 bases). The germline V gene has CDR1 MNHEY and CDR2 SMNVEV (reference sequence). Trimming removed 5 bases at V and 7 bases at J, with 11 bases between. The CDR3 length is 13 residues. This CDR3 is CASSPGRFEKLFF. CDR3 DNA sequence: TGTGCCAGCAGTCCGGGACGTTTTGAAAAACTGTTTTTT.

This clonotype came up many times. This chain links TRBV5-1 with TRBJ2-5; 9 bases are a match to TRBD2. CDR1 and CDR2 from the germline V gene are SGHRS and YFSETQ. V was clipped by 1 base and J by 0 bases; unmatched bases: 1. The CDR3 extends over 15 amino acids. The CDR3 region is CASSLLAGNQETQYF. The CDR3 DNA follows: TGCGCCAGCAGCTTGCTAGCGGGAAACCAAGAGACCCAGTACTTC.

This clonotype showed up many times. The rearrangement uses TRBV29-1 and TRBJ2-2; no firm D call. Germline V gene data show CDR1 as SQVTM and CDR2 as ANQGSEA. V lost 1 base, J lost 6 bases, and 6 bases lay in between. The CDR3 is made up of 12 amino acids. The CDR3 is CSVEGDAGELFF. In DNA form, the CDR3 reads TGCAGCGTTGAAGGGGATGCCGGGGAGCTGTTTTTT.

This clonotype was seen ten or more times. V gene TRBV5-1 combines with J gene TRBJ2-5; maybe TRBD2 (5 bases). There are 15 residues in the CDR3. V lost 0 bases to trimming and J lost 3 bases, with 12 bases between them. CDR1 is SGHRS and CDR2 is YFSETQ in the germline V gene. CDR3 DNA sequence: TGCGCCAGCAGCTTGGAACCCGGGATTGAAGAGACCCAGTACTTC. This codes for CASSLEPGIEETQYF.

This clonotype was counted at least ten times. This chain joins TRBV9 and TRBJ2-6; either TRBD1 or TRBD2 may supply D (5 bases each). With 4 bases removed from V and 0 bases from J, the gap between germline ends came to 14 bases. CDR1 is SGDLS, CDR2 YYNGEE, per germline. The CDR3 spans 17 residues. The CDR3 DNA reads TGTGCCAGCAGCTCATCGGGACGGATCTCTGGGGCCAACGTCCTGACTTTC. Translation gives CASSSSGRISGANVLTF.

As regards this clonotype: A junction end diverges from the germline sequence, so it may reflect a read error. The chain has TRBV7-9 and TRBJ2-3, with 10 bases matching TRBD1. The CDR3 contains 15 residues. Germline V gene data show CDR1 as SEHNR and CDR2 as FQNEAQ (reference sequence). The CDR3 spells CASRTGGVFTDTHYF. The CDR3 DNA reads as TGTGCCAGCAGGACAGGGGGCGTCTTCACTGATACGCATTATTTT.

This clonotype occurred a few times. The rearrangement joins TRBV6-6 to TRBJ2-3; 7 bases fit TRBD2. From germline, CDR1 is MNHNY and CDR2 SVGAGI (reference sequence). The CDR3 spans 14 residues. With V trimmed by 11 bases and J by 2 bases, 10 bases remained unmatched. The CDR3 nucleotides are TGTGCCTGCTTAAGCGGGGTGCTCACAGATACGCAGTATTTT. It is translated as CACLSGVLTDTQYF.

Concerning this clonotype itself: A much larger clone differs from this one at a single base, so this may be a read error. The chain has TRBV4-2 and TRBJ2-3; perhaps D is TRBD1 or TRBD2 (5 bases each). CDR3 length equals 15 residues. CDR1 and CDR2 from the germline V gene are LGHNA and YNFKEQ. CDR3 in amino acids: CASIQDSGATDTQYF. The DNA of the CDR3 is TGTGCCAGCATCCAAGACTCCGGGGCCACAGATACGCAGTATTTT.

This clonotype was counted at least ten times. The CDR3 nucleotides are TGCAGCGTCACCGGGACTAGCTACGAGCAGTACTTC. It specifies CSVTGTSYEQYF. The gene calls are TRBV29-1 and TRBJ2-7, with 8 bases lining up with TRBD2. With V trimmed by 6 bases and J by 3 bases, 4 bases remained unmatched. Germline values: CDR1 SQVTM, CDR2 ANQGSEA. The CDR3 is 12 amino acids.